One and the same sample provided the 20 T cell receptor beta chains below, sequenced in a study of blood T cell repertoires in COVID-19. The method was immunoSEQ multiplex PCR; TCRdb's version includes in-frame clones alone and lacks a portion of them. The top ten clones hold 7.8% of a sample with 250,000 to 350,000 clones, approximately 87% of them seen once. The sequenced sample was peripheral blood. The receptors derive from a woman in her 50s who had recovered from COVID-19.

The chain has TRBV13 and TRBJ2-2; TRBD2 matches 10 bases. The CDR3 runs to 15 residues. Trimming at V came to 6 bases and at J to 1 base, leaving 2 bases not matched to a gene. Germline V gene sequence: CDR1 PRHDT, CDR2 FYEKMQ (reference sequence). In DNA, the CDR3 is TGTGCCAGCAGAAGGACTAGCGGGAACACCGGGGAGCTGTTTTTT. It codes for CASRRTSGNTGELFF.

This sequence joins TRBV27 and TRBJ2-7; D is undetermined. The CDR3 runs to 12 residues. Trimming pared 6 bases from V and 8 bases from J, leaving 14 bases between. The germline V gene has CDR1 MNHEY and CDR2 SMNVEV (reference sequence). DNA for the CDR3: TGTGCCAGCAGCACTACTCTAGATAAGCAGTACTTC. It translates to CASSTTLDKQYF.

The chain links TRBV15 to TRBJ1-2; D unresolved. Per the germline V gene, CDR1 is LNHNV and CDR2 is YYDKDF (reference sequence). The V gene lost 0 bases and the J gene lost 6 bases, with 11 bases spanning the gap. This CDR3 is 14 amino acids long. Here the CDR3 reads CATSRDYEENGYTF. The CDR3 DNA follows: TGTGCCACCAGCAGAGATTATGAGGAGAATGGCTACACCTTC.

Of note for this clone: One end of the junction does not line up with germline, which may come from a read error. The V call is TRBV19, the J call TRBJ1-2; the match to TRBD1 covers 7 bases. The CDR3 has 13 residues. The V gene's germline CDR1 is LNHDA and CDR2 SQIVND (reference sequence). The chain's CDR3 is CASRGRDSRRGCF. Written as DNA, the CDR3 is TGTGCCAGTAGAGGCCGGGACAGCCGTCGGGGGTGTTTC.

V usage is TRBV7-6 and J usage is TRBJ2-3; D is perhaps TRBD2 (6 bases). The CDR3 runs 18 residues. Germline V CDR1 and CDR2: SGHVS, FNYEAQ. V was cut by 1 base and J by 0 bases, with 17 bases left in between. CDR3: CASSLVGREDLSTDTQYF. The CDR3 DNA reads as TGTGCCAGCAGCTTAGTAGGGCGGGAAGACCTTAGCACAGATACGCAGTATTTT.

The rearrangement links TRBV6-2 or TRBV6-3 to TRBJ2-7, with 8 bases aligning to TRBD2. Germline V CDR1 and CDR2: MNHEY, SVGEGT. After removal of 4 bases from V and 2 bases from J, the junction contained 4 bases not matched to a gene. The CDR3 totals 14 residues. Here the CDR3 reads CASSFLAGTYEQYF. The DNA for the CDR3 is TGTGCCAGCAGTTTCCTAGCGGGCACCTACGAGCAGTACTTC.

This rearrangement joins TRBV5-1 to TRBJ2-7; tentatively, D is TRBD2 (6 bases). Germline V lookup: CDR1 SGHRS, CDR2 YFSETQ. CDR3 length equals 15 residues. Trimming cost V 1 base and J 1 base, with 12 bases left between them. The CDR3 sequence is CASSLRPSESYEQYF. The CDR3 DNA reads as TGCGCCAGCAGCTTGCGGCCTAGCGAATCCTACGAGCAGTACTTC.

The V and J genes are TRBV30 and TRBJ1-5, with D tentatively TRBD1 (5 bases). This CDR3 is built from 16 residues. V lost 3 bases to trimming and J lost 3 bases, with 18 bases between them. CDR1 and CDR2 (germline): GTSNPN, SVGIG (reference sequence). CDR3 amino acids: CAWSPEGGTLNQPQHF. The CDR3 DNA reads TGTGCCTGGAGCCCCGAGGGAGGGACCCTCAATCAGCCCCAGCATTTT.

The J gene is TRBJ1-1, the V gene TRBV27; 8 bases match TRBD1. Germline V CDR1 and CDR2: MNHEY, SMNVEV (reference sequence). The ends lost 6 bases at V and 3 bases at J; junction bases unmatched: 6. The CDR3 totals 14 residues. The CDR3 DNA reads as TGTGCCAGCAGGATTCAGGGGGCGCACACTGAAGCTTTCTTT. Its protein product is CASRIQGAHTEAFF.

V usage is TRBV5-6 and J usage is TRBJ2-3, with D possibly TRBD2 on 6 matching bases. The CDR3 contains 16 residues. Germline V gene lookup returns CDR1 SGHDT and CDR2 YYEEEE. The V end lost 5 bases, the J end lost 2 bases, and 18 bases lay between the germline ends. The CDR3 bases are TGTGCCAGCAGTTTTGTCGGAGGGCTCAACACAGATACGCAGTATTTT. The encoded protein is CASSFVGGLNTDTQYF.

The V gene is TRBV11-3, the J gene TRBJ2-2, with 7 bases lining up with TRBD1. J was trimmed by 1 base and V by 5 bases; bases with no gene match: 4. Germline V lookup: CDR1 SGHNT, CDR2 YENEEA. There are 15 residues in the CDR3. CDR3 nucleotides: TGTGCCAGCAGCCATCGGACAGGGAACACCGGGGAGCTGTTTTTT. Translating gives CASSHRTGNTGELFF.

The chain uses TRBV5-1 and TRBJ2-1; 9 bases are a match to TRBD1. J lost 12 bases, V lost 5 bases, and 3 bases had no gene match. This CDR3 contains 11 residues. The germline CDR1 and CDR2 sequences are SGHRS and YFSETQ. The CDR3 loop is CASRGDRAQFF. The CDR3, as DNA: TGCGCCAGCAGGGGGGACAGGGCGCAGTTCTTC.

V usage is TRBV30 and J usage is TRBJ1-5; 8 bases match TRBD1. CDR1 GTSNPN and CDR2 SVGIG come from the germline V gene (reference sequence). With 2 bases clipped from V and 7 bases from J, the junction kept 4 bases outside the gene matches. The CDR3 sequence is 13 residues long. CDR3 region: CAWSPDREQPQHF. For the CDR3, the DNA is TGTGCCTGGAGTCCGGACAGGGAACAGCCCCAGCATTTT.

This clone was counted a single time. The gene calls are TRBV3-1 (or the pseudogene TRBV3-2) and TRBJ2-2, with a tentative D call TRBD2 (6 bases). CDR3 size: 17 residues. From germline, CDR1 is LGHDT and CDR2 YNNKEL (reference sequence). Deletions cut 3 bases from V and 7 bases from J, with 21 bases between. CDR3 sequence reads: CASSQQLAGGLLGELFF. CDR3 nucleotides: TGTGCCAGCAGCCAGCAACTAGCTGGAGGGTTGCTCGGGGAGCTGTTTTTT.

This clone was counted a single time. The rearrangement joins TRBV5-4 to TRBJ2-1; D might be TRBD2 (6 bases). This CDR3 has 13 amino acids. Germline V CDR1 and CDR2: SGHNT, YYREEE (reference sequence). V lost 3 bases, J lost 6 bases, and 10 bases lay in between. The CDR3: CASSSMTSNEQFF. The CDR3 DNA follows: TGTGCCAGCAGCTCCATGACTAGCAATGAGCAGTTCTTC.

V is TRBV12-3 or TRBV12-4 and J is TRBJ2-3; TRBD2 is a possible D gene (6 bases). CDR3 size: 13 residues. V gave up 5 bases and J gave up 6 bases, with 12 bases separating them. The CDR3 region has the DNA TGTGCCAGCAGTACTACGGGGGTTGATACGCAGTATTTT. This sequence encodes CASSTTGVDTQYF.

The V call is TRBV5-1, the J call TRBJ2-7, with 9 bases identical to TRBD2. The CDR3 has 15 residues. Germline CDR1 SGHRS, CDR2 YFSETQ. Trimming took 2 bases from V and 1 from J; bases not matched to a gene: 4. The CDR3 nucleotides read TGCGCCAGCAGCTTTGTAGCGGGAGAGTCCTACGAGCAGTACTTC. Its protein product is CASSFVAGESYEQYF. The variable domain in full, with the rest retrieved from reference TRBV5-1 and TRBJ2-7, is KAGVTQTPRYLIKTRGQQVTLSCSPISGHRSVSWYQQTPGQGLQFLFEYFSETQRNKGNFPGRFSGRQFSNSRSEMNVSTLELGDSALYLCASSFVAGESYEQYFGPGTRLTVT.

This clone was counted a single time. The chain combines TRBV28 with TRBJ2-7; the match to TRBD2 covers 8 bases. Germline V gene data show CDR1 as MDHEN and CDR2 as SYDVKM. The CDR3 has 15 amino acids. Trimming removed 9 bases from V and 4 bases from J; junction bases left unmatched: 14. CDR3 DNA sequence: TGTGCCAGAGTTTTCCTGGGACTAGTGGGTTACGAGCAGTACTTC. This codes for CARVFLGLVGYEQYF.

The V call is TRBV5-4, the J call TRBJ2-5; no reliable D call. The CDR3 sequence is 13 residues long. Trimming pared 0 bases from V and 5 bases from J, leaving 8 bases between. The germline gives CDR1 SGHNT, CDR2 YYREEE (reference sequence). The CDR3 coding sequence is TGTGCCAGCAGCTTGGACTGGAGCGAGACCCAGTACTTC. It translates to CASSLDWSETQYF.

The chain employs TRBV28 and TRBJ1-1; weak D call: TRBD1 (5 bases). The CDR3 extends over 12 amino acids. CDR1 and CDR2 from the germline V gene are MDHEN and SYDVKM. V dropped 6 bases and J dropped 1 base, with 6 bases sitting between them. CDR3 sequence (DNA): TGTGCCAGCAGCGGGGGGAACACTGAAGCTTTCTTT. Its translation is CASSGGNTEAFF.